This T cell receptor (beta chain) was profiled in a study of Ad26.COV2.S vaccination and SARS-CoV-2 variants. The data were produced by immunoSEQ multiplex PCR, yet TCRdb's version contains in-frame clones alone and is incomplete. Of about 680,000 clones in the sample, about 90% were seen once. Per the germline V gene, CDR1 is MNHEY and CDR2 is SVGEGT. The ends lost 5 bases at V and 0 bases at J; junction bases unmatched: 1. This CDR3 region has 14 residues. Specified treatment: about 20 received Ad26.COV2.S at low or high dose, single or two shots; roughly 5 received placebo; per-sample allocation not given. Repertoires come from day 63 after the first vaccine or placebo injection.

Source: peripheral blood, taken in a trial of Ad26.COV2.S vaccine versus placebo. The rearrangement links TRBV6-2 or TRBV6-3 to TRBJ1-1; 9 bases line up with TRBD1. The receptor was derived from a person between 18 and 60 years old who received the Ad26.COV2.S COVID-19 vaccine or a placebo. The CDR3 DNA reads TGTGCCAGCAGTAGGGACAGGGTGAACACTGAAGCTTTCTTT. Translating it yields CASSRDRVNTEAFF.